The following is a TCR beta chain sequence with its context. The record originates from a study of graft-versus-host responses after intestinal transplantation. V was clipped by 4 bases and J by 6 bases, with 11 bases between them. Germline CDR1 and CDR2: WSHSY and SAAADI. The CDR3 covers 13 residues. Clones were read by immunoSEQ multiplex PCR, and TCRdb kept only the in-frame ones, dropping some. The table has roughly 28,000 clones, just under 95% seen once. The sequence came from a human patient who received an intestinal transplant, so some T cells may come from the graft donor. The chain combines TRBV10-2 with TRBJ2-3; D ambiguous. The sample consisted of PBMCs, taken approximately 69 days after intestinal transplant. The CDR3 region has the DNA TGCGCCAGCAGTGGGAGCTCCGTCGATACGCAGTATTTT. Its protein is CASSGSSVDTQYF.